This TCR beta chain was recovered during a study of blood T cell repertoires in COVID-19. Libraries were prepared by immunoSEQ multiplex PCR; TCRdb keeps only in-frame clonotypes and omits some of them. The profile shows 35,000 to 40,000 clones, about 87% of them singletons. This CDR3 has 14 residues. The source of this sequence is a human donor in a cohort sampled during active COVID-19. The chain has TRBV21-1 and TRBJ1-5; the table's D call of TRBD1 was not tested on the DNA. TRBV21-1 is reported as a pseudogene. The sample was peripheral blood. The CDR3 DNA is TGTGCCAGCAGCAAACAGGGAAAGAGCCCGCCCCAGCATTTT. Amino acid sequence: CASSKQGKSPPQHF.